The 3 T cell receptor beta chains below were found in one sample sequenced in a study of T cells in Graves' hyperthyroidism and ophthalmopathy. Amplified TCR beta CDR3 regions came from RNA transcripts. The HTBI primer set drove a first-round RT-PCR of the TCR CDR3. TCRdb redid the calling of the multiplex PCR reads with MiXCR, one entry per CDR3 protein. The sample contains over 350,000 distinct CDR3 sequences, under 20% of which appear only once. Sequencing input: blood. These receptors originate from a man aged 18 to 30 with Graves' ophthalmopathy.

This clonotype appeared a few times. The chain links TRBV12-3 or TRBV12-4 to TRBJ2-1; TRBD1 might be the D (6 bases). This CDR3 is 13 amino acids long. V gave up 8 bases and J gave up 9 bases, with 17 bases separating them. The CDR3 region has the DNA TGTGCCAGCCGAGGGGGTCGCGGCGGTGAGCAGTTCTTC. Translated: CASRGGRGGEQFF.

This clonotype has just a few counts. The chain has TRBV18 and TRBJ1-1; D is unclear. The CDR3 covers 16 residues. With 0 bases removed from V and 1 base from J, the gap between germline ends came to 12 bases. Looked up from germline, CDR1 is KGHSH and CDR2 is LQKENI. The CDR3 nucleotides are TGTGCCAGCTCACCACCGGGTACGTCTGAGAACACTGAAGCTTTCTTT. It specifies CASSPPGTSENTEAFF.

This clonotype was seen at least ten times. The CDR3 nucleotides read TGTGCCAGCAGCCTAAACCATTTTATGAACACTGAAGCTTTCTTT. Residues: CASSLNHFMNTEAFF. V and J are TRBV6-1 and TRBJ1-1, with D unclear. Trimming shortened V by 6 bases and J by 0 bases, and 14 bases separated the two germline ends. The CDR3 sequence is 15 residues long. Germline CDR1 and CDR2: MNHNS and SASEGT.